The source of this TCR beta chain is a study of vaccination effects on CD4 cells after COVID-19. The CDR3 loop spans 14 amino acids. In germline, CDR1 is SNHLY, CDR2 FYNNEI. Unmatched junction bases numbered 2, after V lost 5 bases and J lost 0 bases. Using immunoSEQ multiplex PCR, the repertoire was profiled, and TCRdb retains in-frame clones only, with some absent. The table shows approximately 60,000 clones, with around 84% occurring only once. Subsequent to ten to eleven days of culture, CD4+ T cells were isolated. Participants were vaccinated with two doses of either the BNT162b2 or mRNA-1273 vaccine. On this clone: What it binds is unknown.

The chain joins TRBV2 to TRBJ2-3; TRBD2 matches at 7 bases. The input for sequencing was CD4+ T cells from PBMCs cultured without peptide, taken after COVID-19 vaccination. The TCR comes from a human donor who received a COVID-19 vaccine. CDR3 bases: TGTGCCAGCAGTATAGCGGGTAGCACAGATACGCAGTATTTT. It codes for CASSIAGSTDTQYF.